This T cell receptor (beta chain) derives from a study of T cells in Graves' hyperthyroidism and ophthalmopathy. At the level of the study: Before treatment of any kind, peripheral blood was taken at initial diagnosis.

The CDR3 regions of TCR beta were amplified from RNA transcripts. The TCR CDR3 was amplified in a first-round RT-PCR using the HTBI primer set. Each CDR3 protein gets one entry after TCRdb re-called the multiplex PCR reads with MiXCR. The sample has roughly 660,000 distinct CDR3 sequences, roughly 17% seen once. Patients having uncontrolled infection, another autoimmune disease, pregnancy or lactation were not included. 10 ml of fresh peripheral blood supplied the PBMCs. The CDR3 has 13 amino acids. The V end was cut by 4 bases, the J end by 3 bases, with 8 bases between. Germline V gene lookup returns CDR1 SGHNT and CDR2 YYREEE (reference sequence).

The material sequenced was blood. The chain has TRBV5-4 and TRBJ1-5; D unclear. The TCR was taken from a middle-aged man with Graves' hyperthyroidism. This CDR3 is CASSMDVNQPQHF. The CDR3, as DNA: TGTGCCAGCAGCATGGACGTCAATCAGCCCCAGCATTTT.